These T cell receptor beta chains were read from a single sample in a study of CD8+ T cells in alopecia areata. Measured with immunoSEQ multiplex PCR; TCRdb has only the in-frame clones, and not every one. Of 150,000 to 200,000 clones in the sample, more than 55% were seen once. This specimen consisted of CD4+ T cells sorted from blood, obtained around week 49, from a patient treated with tofacitinib. All receptors come from a human donor with alopecia areata. Both conserved end residues are part of each CDR3. A D gene is named only where the DNA matches it firmly. Clone size, where shown, is once, few, many, or a class for clones that have expanded.

>once|-|TRBV12-5
CASAPDRPQETQYF
>-|TRBD1|TRBV29-1
CSVATSQGARGYTF
>-|-|TRBV7-2
CASSLDRRSREQYF
>-|TRBD1|TRBV27
CASSWLGRGHTEAFF
>many|-|TRBV2
CASSATGIDQPQHF
>once|TRBD1|TRBV5-1
CASSWGQGTDTQYF
>medium-sized|TRBD1|TRBV6-5
CASTSSGGRETQYF
>few|-|TRBV29-1
CSVGNEKLFF
>few|-|TRBV19
CASTAAGANVLTF
>-|-|TRBV6-5
CASSYMGNTEAFF
>-|TRBD2|TRBV29-1
CSVGSAAGANIQYF
>-|TRBD2|TRBV18
CASSTLAGTEETQYF
>few|-|TRBV15
CATSEGAVAGYTF
>once|TRBD1|TRBV7-9
CASSPGGSGELFF
>-|-|TRBV29-1
CSVEGTRQNEQFF
>-|-|TRBV28
CASRLLGDQPQHF
>-|TRBD2|TRBV10-3
CASSELAGSSYEQYF
>few|-|TRBV4-1
CASSQEVLGGGSDGNTQYF
>-|-|TRBV7-2
CASSLAIGTAYNEQFF
>-|-|TRBV6-5
CASSYSGSGEETQYF
>-|-|TRBV30
CAWSLYQLMESSTEAFF
>few|-|TRBV29-1
CSVGQASEQYF
>-|-|TRBV29-1
CSVGGVSYNEQFF
>-|TRBD2|TRBV4-3
CASSQVAGGPYEQYF
>-|TRBD2|TRBV7-7
CASSLGTSGGQETQYF
>-|-|TRBV14
CASSPTGIQETQYF
>-|-|TRBV13
CASSLIGRGEESPLHF
>-|TRBD1|TRBV25-1
CASSEFSGQGHGYTF
>-|TRBD1|TRBV30
CAWRVRGAFSYGYTF
>-|-|TRBV30
CAWSVLGIENTIYF
>-|-|TRBV29-1
CSVEGGYTF
>-|-|TRBV9
CASSVGLRGQETQYF
>few|-|TRBV7-2
CASSRTVEGAFF
>once|TRBD1|TRBV9
CASSPHGTANTEAFF
>-|-|TRBV2
CASSDSRKGEQYF
>-|TRBD1|TRBV2
CASRLRTGTGNNEQFF
>-|TRBD1|TRBV30
CAWSSLTGAFLPYEQYF
>-|-|TRBV27
CASSAIGPTRGYTF
>-|TRBD1|TRBV29-1
CSAGAGTAQSAFF
>-|-|TRBV4-3
CASSQVMTDTQYF
>few|TRBD1|TRBV5-6
CASSYLTGGRNTEAFF
>-|-|TRBV30
CAWSTGINYGYTF
>-|-|TRBV5-6
CASSPDTFF